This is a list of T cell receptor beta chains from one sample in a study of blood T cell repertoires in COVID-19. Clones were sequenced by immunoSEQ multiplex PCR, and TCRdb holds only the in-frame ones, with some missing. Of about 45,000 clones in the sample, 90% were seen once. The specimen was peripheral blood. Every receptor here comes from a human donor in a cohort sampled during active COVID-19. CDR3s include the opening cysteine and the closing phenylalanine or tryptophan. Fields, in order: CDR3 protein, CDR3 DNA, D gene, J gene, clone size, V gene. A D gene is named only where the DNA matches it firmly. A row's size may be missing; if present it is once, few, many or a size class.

CDR3: CASSPFSGVSGYTF; DNA: TGTGCCAGCTCACCATTCTCAGGGGTGTCCGGCTACACCTTC; D: NA; J: TRBJ1-2; size: NA; V: TRBV18
CDR3: CASSGQGVRRQHF; DNA: TGTGCCAGCTCGGGACAGGGGGTTCGGCGCCAGCATTTT; D: TRBD1; J: TRBJ1-5; size: once; V: TRBV27
CDR3: CASSPLSGRTQAGSPLHF; DNA: TGTGCCAGCAGCCCACTCTCGGGCCGGACGCAGGCGGGTTCACCCCTCCACTTT; D: NA; J: TRBJ1-6; size: NA; V: TRBV7-6
CDR3: CASSSPGGQGSGANVLTF; DNA: TGTGCCAGCAGTTCCCCTGGGGGACAGGGTTCTGGGGCCAACGTCCTGACTTTC; D: TRBD1; J: TRBJ2-6; size: NA; V: TRBV28
CDR3: CASGMDQGASDTEAFF; DNA: TGTGCCAGCGGTATGGATCAGGGGGCTTCGGACACTGAAGCTTTCTTT; D: TRBD1; J: TRBJ1-1; size: NA; V: TRBV18
CDR3: CASSPQGAQDYGYTF; DNA: TGTGCCAGCTCACCACAGGGGGCGCAGGACTATGGCTACACCTTC; D: TRBD1; J: TRBJ1-2; size: few; V: TRBV18
CDR3: CASSLPWTSGAGETQYF; DNA: TGTGCCAGCAGCTTACCTTGGACTAGCGGGGCGGGGGAGACCCAGTACTTC; D: TRBD2; J: TRBJ2-5; size: NA; V: TRBV13
CDR3: CASSVGGGGSYNEQFF; DNA: TGTGCCAGCAGCGTAGGGGGCGGGGGCTCCTACAATGAGCAGTTCTTC; D: TRBD2; J: TRBJ2-1; size: NA; V: TRBV9
CDR3: CASSSKTGNYGYTF; DNA: TGTGCCAGCAGCTCTAAGACAGGGAACTATGGCTACACCTTC; D: TRBD1; J: TRBJ1-2; size: NA; V: TRBV7-2
CDR3: CASSLATGGLSDTQYF; DNA: TGTGCCAGCAGCTTAGCAACAGGGGGCTTATCAGATACGCAGTATTTT; D: TRBD1; J: TRBJ2-3; size: NA; V: TRBV13
CDR3: CASYPGQGALSPLHF; DNA: TGTGCCAGCTACCCGGGACAGGGGGCTCTTTCACCCCTCCACTTT; D: TRBD1; J: TRBJ1-6; size: NA; V: TRBV2
CDR3: CASSPRAGGATDTQYF; DNA: TGTGCCAGCTCACCAAGGGCGGGAGGGGCCACAGATACGCAGTATTTT; D: TRBD2; J: TRBJ2-3; size: NA; V: TRBV18
CDR3: CAISSNRGVRSGELFF; DNA: TGTGCCATCAGCTCCAATCGCGGGGTTAGGTCCGGGGAGCTGTTTTTT; D: NA; J: TRBJ2-2; size: NA; V: TRBV10-3
CDR3: CATPDRPNTEAFF; DNA: TGCGCCACACCGGACAGACCGAACACTGAAGCTTTCTTT; D: NA; J: TRBJ1-1; size: few; V: TRBV10-1
CDR3: CASGLDRGEQYF; DNA: TGTGCTAGTGGTCTCGACAGGGGAGAGCAGTACTTC; D: TRBD1; J: TRBJ2-7; size: NA; V: TRBV12-5
CDR3: CASSTGTGIYEQYF; DNA: TGTGCCAGCAGCACCGGGACAGGGATATACGAGCAGTACTTC; D: TRBD1; J: TRBJ2-7; size: NA; V: TRBV28
CDR3: CASSVFNRPTNTGELFF; DNA: TGTGCCAGCAGCGTATTCAACAGACCCACGAACACCGGGGAGCTGTTTTTT; D: NA; J: TRBJ2-2; size: NA; V: TRBV9